The entry below gives a single TCR beta chain sequence along with its context. The record originates from a study of T cell responses to AZD1222 COVID-19 vaccine. Germline values: CDR1 GTSNPN, CDR2 SVGIG (reference sequence). The CDR3 has 11 amino acids. Trimming stripped 2 bases from V and 9 bases from J, with 8 bases between. Sequenced by immunoSEQ multiplex PCR; TCRdb stores in-frame clones only, minus some. The sample lists 93,000 or so clones, 75% to 90% occurring once. The TCR sequence derives from an adult in good health. The chain is built from TRBV30 and TRBJ2-1; D call uncertain. Sample: peripheral blood, taken on day 0 of AZD1222 vaccination. CDR3 loop: CAWSRETEQFF. The CDR3, as DNA: TGTGCCTGGAGTAGAGAAACTGAGCAGTTCTTC.